The sequence of this T cell receptor (beta chain) was determined in a study of blood T cell repertoires in COVID-19. Study processing details: By means of reference gene primer amplification, nucleated cell counts were estimated. Sequencing used immunoSEQ multiplex PCR; TCRdb keeps in-frame clones, though not all of them. The V and J calls and clone size come from that table; D and trimming were worked out from the DNA. The sample lists approximately 200,000 clones, roughly 80% seen once, with 15% to 20% in the top ten. Germline CDR1 reads KGHSH; CDR2 reads LQKENI. The V and J ends lost 6 bases and 2 bases respectively, with 16 bases between them. The CDR3 contains 16 residues.

This rearrangement joins TRBV18 to TRBJ2-2, with D perhaps TRBD2 (7 bases). The sequencing sample was made of peripheral blood. The source is a man aged 55 to 70 with active or convalescent COVID-19. CDR3 region: CASSPRRGANTGELFF. The CDR3 region has the DNA TGTGCCAGCTCGCCCCGTCGGGGGGCTAACACCGGGGAGCTGTTTTTT.